A single sample gave rise to the 31 T cell receptor beta chains below, sequenced in a study of cytomegalovirus exposure and HLA in healthy donors. The PCR contained 60 Vbeta and 13 Jbeta primers. The assay was immunoSEQ multiplex PCR, and TCRdb's table has in-frame clones only and misses some. The table lists about 190,000 clones, approximately 75% of them singletons. Source material: PBMCs. The receptors derive from a man aged 25 to 40 in good health and CMV-seropositive.

This clone has just one count. The chain carries TRBV11-3 and TRBJ2-3; 13 bases fit TRBD2. Looked up from germline, CDR1 is SGHNT and CDR2 is YENEEA. This CDR3 has 15 amino acids. The junction had 3 bases not matched to a gene; V was cut back by 5 bases and J by 4 bases. The CDR3 region has the DNA TGTGCCAGCAGCCACGGACTAGCGGGAGCAGATACGCAGTATTTT. Translation gives CASSHGLAGADTQYF.

This chain links TRBV5-1 with TRBJ2-7; D perhaps matches TRBD1 (6 bases). Germline V lookup: CDR1 SGHRS, CDR2 YFSETQ. The CDR3 is made up of 13 amino acids. Trimming shortened V by 3 bases and J by 6 bases, and 13 bases separated the two germline ends. The chain's CDR3 is CASSSTGMAEQYF. The CDR3 DNA reads as TGCGCCAGCAGCTCAACAGGGATGGCCGAGCAGTACTTC.

This clone was observed a handful of times. CDR3 nucleotides: TGTGCCAGCAGCCAAGATCGGGGCACAGATACGCAGTATTTT. Encoded protein: CASSQDRGTDTQYF. The chain is built from TRBV4-2 and TRBJ2-3; D call uncertain. Trimming cost V 0 bases and J 1 base, with 5 bases left between them. This CDR3 has 14 amino acids. CDR1 and CDR2 from the germline V gene are LGHNA and YNFKEQ.

This clone was observed a few times. This chain joins TRBV9 and TRBJ2-5; a weak D match, TRBD2 (6 bases). Looked up from germline, CDR1 is SGDLS and CDR2 is YYNGEE. Trimming shortened V by 0 bases and J by 4 bases, and 10 bases separated the two germline ends. The CDR3 covers 14 residues. The CDR3 DNA follows: TGTGCCAGCAGCGTAGCCCCGGGAGCAGAGACCCAGTACTTC. Protein product: CASSVAPGAETQYF. Supplemented by reference TRBV9 and TRBJ2-5, the full variable domain reads DSGVTQTPKHLITATGQRVTLRCSPRSGDLSVYWYQQSLDQGLQFLIQYYNGEERAKGNILERFSAQQFPDLHSELNLSSLELGDSALYFCASSVAPGAETQYFGPGTRLLVL.

In this sample, this clone turned up once. The rearrangement joins TRBV10-3 to TRBJ2-5; unclear D gene. The V gene's germline CDR1 is ENHRY and CDR2 SYGVKD. Trimming pared 10 bases from V and 1 base from J, leaving 7 bases between. The CDR3 consists of 11 residues. The CDR3 sequence is CATGPQETQYF. The CDR3 region has the DNA TGTGCCACCGGTCCCCAAGAGACCCAGTACTTC.

This clone was counted between two and nine times. This chain uses TRBV11-2 with TRBJ2-7; TRBD1 matches 9 bases. Losses at the gene ends were 6 bases for V and 5 bases for J; bases not matched to a gene: 11. CDR1 is SGHAT and CDR2 is FQNNGV in the germline V gene. This CDR3 is 15 amino acids long. The CDR3 here is CASRPTGTGLDEQYF. The CDR3 coding sequence is TGTGCCAGCAGACCAACCGGGACAGGGCTCGACGAGCAGTACTTC.

V and J are TRBV7-8 and TRBJ1-2, with D tentatively TRBD1 (5 bases). Germline values: CDR1 SGHVS, CDR2 FQNEAQ. Trimming took 1 base from V and 3 from J, leaving 9 bases between them. The CDR3 contains 14 residues. CDR3 DNA sequence: TGTGCCAGCAGCTTAGTTGGGGGGTACTATGGCTACACCTTC. Translated: CASSLVGGYYGYTF.

Details on this clone: The junction does not match germline at one end; this may be a read error. This specimen includes other DNA sequences encoding the same CDR3. The chain is built from TRBV5-6 and TRBJ2-5; 9 nucleotides agree with TRBD2. The germline V gene has CDR1 SGHDT and CDR2 YYEEEE. This CDR3 spans 14 amino acids. The CDR3 protein is CASSLVAGDETQYF. CDR3 bases: TGCGCCAGCAGCTTGGTAGCGGGGGACGAGACCCAGTACTTC.

The V call is TRBV7-9, the J call TRBJ1-5, with a tentative D call TRBD1 (6 bases). The V end was cut by 0 bases, the J end by 9 bases, with 18 bases between. Germline lookup yields CDR1 SEHNR and CDR2 FQNEAQ (reference sequence). The CDR3 sequence is 16 residues long. The DNA of the CDR3 is TGTGCCAGCAGCTTAGCTGGGGGGGGACAAATCGTGCCCCAGCATTTT. This codes for CASSLAGGGQIVPQHF.

The V and J genes are TRBV30 and TRBJ2-5; 9 bases fit TRBD1. The J call is uncertain, as TRBJ2-7 better fits the DNA end. This CDR3 has 14 residues. The V gene's germline CDR1 is GTSNPN and CDR2 SVGIG (reference sequence). The CDR3 DNA reads as TGTGCCTGGAGTGTACAAAAGGACAGGGGCGAGCAGTACTTC. It yields the protein CAWSVQKDRGEQYF.

This rearrangement joins TRBV10-2 to TRBJ1-3; D not certain. Germline CDR1 reads WSHSY; CDR2 reads SAAADI. The CDR3 totals 13 residues. Trimming took off 2 bases at V and 5 bases at J, with 7 bases between the two ends. CDR3 sequence: CASSEASRNTIYF. DNA for the CDR3: TGCGCCAGCAGTGAGGCCAGTAGAAACACCATATATTTT.

The chain joins TRBV10-3 to TRBJ2-3; a weak D match, TRBD1 (5 bases). Per the germline V gene, CDR1 is ENHRY and CDR2 is SYGVKD. The CDR3 is made up of 14 amino acids. V shed 8 bases and J shed 4 bases, with 16 bases lying between them. CDR3 protein: CAIRQTQLSDTQYF. CDR3 in DNA: TGTGCCATCCGACAGACCCAACTCTCAGATACGCAGTATTTT.

The genes are TRBV4-1 and TRBJ2-1, with D possibly being TRBD1 (6 bases). V was cut by 0 bases and J by 6 bases, with 15 bases left in between. Germline V gene sequence: CDR1 MGHRA, CDR2 YSYEKL. The CDR3 length is 16 residues. Here the CDR3 reads CASSQDGGRRRNEQFF. CDR3 bases: TGCGCCAGCAGCCAAGATGGGGGCAGGAGGCGCAATGAGCAGTTCTTC.

V gene TRBV2 combines with J gene TRBJ2-2, with a weak D call TRBD1 (6 bases). This CDR3 comprises 14 residues. Trimming removed 10 bases from V and 0 bases from J, with 12 bases in between. Per the germline V gene, CDR1 is SNHLY and CDR2 is FYNNEI. CDR3 in amino acids: CATNRDANTGELFF. CDR3 bases: TGTGCCACCAACAGGGACGCGAACACCGGGGAGCTGTTTTTT.

This chain uses TRBV15 with TRBJ1-5; a possible D gene is TRBD1 (5 bases). This CDR3 is built from 14 residues. Looked up from germline, CDR1 is LNHNV and CDR2 is YYDKDF (reference sequence). Between the trimmed V and J ends, which lost 5 bases and 3 bases, there was a span of 11 bases. CDR3 sequence reads: CATSGPGLNQPQHF. CDR3 in DNA: TGTGCCACCAGCGGACCGGGACTCAATCAGCCCCAGCATTTT.

Points on this clone: This specimen includes other DNA sequences encoding the same CDR3. The rearrangement joins TRBV6-5 to TRBJ2-1, with D unresolved. In germline, CDR1 is MNHEY, CDR2 SVGAGI. The CDR3 has 14 amino acids. V was clipped by 4 bases and J by 1 base, with 8 bases between them. CDR3 region: CASSSPRSYNEQFF. The CDR3 bases are TGTGCCAGCAGTTCACCGAGGTCCTACAATGAGCAGTTCTTC.

The chain joins TRBV11-2 to TRBJ2-1; a possible D gene is TRBD2 (6 bases). The CDR3 has 15 residues. The V gene lost 0 bases and the J gene lost 4 bases, with 10 bases spanning the gap. Germline assignment: CDR1 SGHAT and CDR2 FQNNGV. CDR3 DNA: TGTGCCAGCAGCTTAGACCGCGGGGATTACAATGAGCAGTTCTTC. Translation: CASSLDRGDYNEQFF.

In this sample, this clone turned up a few times. The chain joins TRBV15 to TRBJ2-7, with D possibly matching TRBD2 (5 bases). Germline V lookup: CDR1 LNHNV, CDR2 YYDKDF (reference sequence). Trimming shortened V by 6 bases and J by 9 bases, and 18 bases separated the two germline ends. The CDR3 runs 13 residues. CDR3 DNA sequence: TGTGCCACCAGGCTGGCCCCTAGCTTAGTGCAGTACTTC. It yields the protein CATRLAPSLVQYF.

This clone turned up a few times. The rearrangement joins TRBV27 to TRBJ1-5, with 8 bases fitting TRBD1. The CDR3 contains 15 residues. Germline V CDR1 and CDR2: MNHEY, SMNVEV (reference sequence). Germline trimming cut 4 bases from V and 0 bases from J; bases unmatched to any gene: 2. CDR3 DNA: TGTGCCAGCAGTTCGACAGGGGCTAGCAATCAGCCCCAGCATTTT. It encodes CASSSTGASNQPQHF.

In this sample, this clone turned up once. CDR3 in amino acids: CASSKGQGVWDTIYF. The CDR3 nucleotides are TGTGCCAGCAGCAAGGGACAGGGGGTTTGGGACACCATATATTTT. This chain connects TRBV9 to TRBJ1-3; TRBD1 matches at 11 bases. This CDR3 comprises 15 residues. Per the germline V gene, CDR1 is SGDLS and CDR2 is YYNGEE. After removal of 4 bases from V and 8 bases from J, the junction contained 8 bases not matched to a gene.

The chain employs TRBV10-1 and TRBJ2-5; perhaps TRBD2 as D (5 bases). This CDR3 comprises 14 residues. Between the trimmed V and J ends, which lost 6 bases and 4 bases, there was a span of 15 bases. In germline, CDR1 is WNHNN, CDR2 SYGVQD (reference sequence). The CDR3 protein is CASRRSGGRETQYF. Here the CDR3 DNA reads TGCGCCAGCAGGAGGTCAGGCGGGCGAGAGACCCAGTACTTC.

This chain links TRBV5-1 with TRBJ1-5, with 10 bases that match TRBD1. This CDR3 has 18 amino acids. CDR1 SGHRS and CDR2 YFSETQ come from the germline V gene. V was clipped by 4 bases and J by 8 bases; unmatched bases: 18. This chain's CDR3 is CASSLTPPGQGSREPQHF. For the CDR3, the DNA is TGCGCCAGCAGCCTGACTCCGCCGGGACAGGGGAGCCGGGAGCCCCAGCATTTT.

This sequence joins TRBV30 and TRBJ1-2; weak D call: TRBD1 (5 bases). CDR1 and CDR2 from the germline V gene are GTSNPN and SVGIG (reference sequence). V was clipped by 3 bases and J by 0 bases, with 11 bases between them. CDR3 size: 14 residues. Here the CDR3 reads CAWRGDSSNYGYTF. CDR3 in DNA: TGTGCCTGGAGGGGTGACAGTTCTAACTATGGCTACACCTTC.

This clone has a handful of counts. The chain couples TRBV10-3 to TRBJ2-5; D remains ambiguous. This CDR3 contains 13 residues. V was cut by 3 bases and J by 4 bases, with 9 bases left in between. The germline CDR1 and CDR2 sequences are ENHRY and SYGVKD. As DNA, the CDR3 is TGTGCCATCAGTGACCCCCCGGGAGAGACCCAGTACTTC. It codes for CAISDPPGETQYF.

The chain combines TRBV4-1 with TRBJ2-7, with TRBD1 matching 7 bases. Germline CDR1 MGHRA, CDR2 YSYEKL. With V trimmed by 4 bases and J by 0 bases, 6 bases remained unmatched. The CDR3 is made up of 15 amino acids. The CDR3 region is CASSRTGTVSYEQYF. The CDR3 DNA follows: TGCGCCAGCAGCCGAACCGGGACAGTCTCCTACGAGCAGTACTTC.

The chain uses TRBV6-5 and TRBJ1-5, with D hard to call. The V end lost 6 bases, the J end lost 0 bases, and 9 bases lay between the germline ends. The CDR3 runs to 14 residues. CDR1 and CDR2 from the germline V gene are MNHEY and SVGAGI. The CDR3 sequence is CASRGSSSNQPQHF. The DNA of the CDR3 is TGTGCCAGCAGGGGCAGCAGTAGCAATCAGCCCCAGCATTTT.

CDR3 DNA: TGTGCCAGCAGCTCCTCGGGACAGTCCCTGGCGGATACGCAGTATTTT. Amino acids: CASSSSGQSLADTQYF. The rearrangement joins TRBV21-1 to TRBJ2-3; the table's D call of TRBD1 was not tested on the DNA. TRBV21-1 is listed as a pseudogene. The CDR3 totals 16 residues.

This chain links TRBV6-1 with TRBJ2-1, with 10 positions matching TRBD2. J lost 7 bases, V lost 4 bases, and 7 bases had no gene match. The length of the CDR3 is 15 residues. Looked up from germline, CDR1 is MNHNS and CDR2 is SASEGT. CDR3 nucleotides: TGTGCCAGCAGTGCACTCACTAGCGGGAAGAATGAGCAGTTCTTC. It encodes CASSALTSGKNEQFF.

The chain links TRBV5-5 to TRBJ2-5, with TRBD1 as a possible D gene (6 bases). This CDR3 spans 14 amino acids. Germline lookup yields CDR1 SGHKS and CDR2 YYEKEE (reference sequence). Trimming left V 4 bases short and J 2 bases short, with 12 bases between. The CDR3 loop is CASSRDRPQETQYF. The CDR3 DNA is TGTGCCAGCAGCCGCGACAGGCCACAAGAGACCCAGTACTTC.

V is TRBV28 and J is TRBJ2-7; 7 nucleotides match TRBD2. Germline lookup yields CDR1 MDHEN and CDR2 SYDVKM. The CDR3 totals 13 residues. Trimming at V came to 6 bases and at J to 9 bases, leaving 11 bases not matched to a gene. The CDR3 DNA sequence: TGTGCCAGCAGCCCCTCAAGCGGGAACGGGCAGTACTTC. As protein: CASSPSSGNGQYF.

V usage is TRBV9 and J usage is TRBJ2-1; TRBD2 agrees at 7 bases. V trimming: 3 bases; J trimming: 6 bases; junction bases outside the gene matches: 0. The CDR3 runs 12 residues. Germline V gene lookup returns CDR1 SGDLS and CDR2 YYNGEE. The CDR3 here is CASSAGGNEQFF. CDR3 nucleotide sequence: TGTGCCAGCAGCGCGGGGGGCAATGAGCAGTTCTTC. Full variable domain (remainder filled in from reference TRBV9 and TRBJ2-1): DSGVTQTPKHLITATGQRVTLRCSPRSGDLSVYWYQQSLDQGLQFLIQYYNGEERAKGNILERFSAQQFPDLHSELNLSSLELGDSALYFCASSAGGNEQFFGPGTRLTVL.